Described below is a single TCR beta chain sequence and its context. Antigen: not known. This sample is drawn from a study of cytomegalovirus exposure and HLA in healthy donors. Study at large: Unique TCR beta sequences numbering 117 million came from approximately 180 million T cells in an earlier analysis.

Overall study findings and caveats: Most subjects had HLA-A and HLA-B alleles reportedly predicted accurately by TCR beta sequences. The authors listed some 150 TCR beta chains as cytomegalovirus-associated. On later analysis, the bulk of CMV-associated TCR beta chains appeared to be HLA-restricted.

This PCR relied on a set of 60 Vbeta primers and 13 Jbeta primers. This table comes from immunoSEQ multiplex PCR, and its TCRdb copy is limited to in-frame clones, with some not included. The table shows 100,000 to 150,000 clones, with about 61% occurring only once. Germline V gene data show CDR1 as SGDLS and CDR2 as YYNGEE. J was trimmed by 0 bases and V by 2 bases; bases with no gene match: 6. This CDR3 comprises 17 residues. The V gene is TRBV9, the J gene TRBJ2-5, with TRBD2 matching 11 bases. The clonotype originates from a woman aged 40 to 50 in good health and CMV-seronegative. The specimen was PBMCs. The CDR3 spells CASSVGTSGGYQETQYF. The CDR3 bases are TGTGCCAGCAGCGTTGGAACTAGCGGGGGCTACCAAGAGACCCAGTACTTC. The full variable domain, in which reference TRBV9 and TRBJ2-5 provide the parts outside the CDR3, is DSGVTQTPKHLITATGQRVTLRCSPRSGDLSVYWYQQSLDQGLQFLIQYYNGEERAKGNILERFSAQQFPDLHSELNLSSLELGDSALYFCASSVGTSGGYQETQYFGPGTRLLVL.